This T cell receptor beta chain is drawn from a study of blood T cell repertoires in COVID-19 (dated by TCRdb to about 2020). About the investigation overall: Samples covering the acute and convalescent phases of COVID-19 were provided by collaborators in the United States, Italy and Spain. Samples came from the ongoing ImmuneRACE study (first 160 participants) plus 1,254 subjects from 6 global collaborators. The material from the prospective study consisted of cDNA or gDNA derived from T cells, B-cell-depleted T cells, or PBMCs. Where HLA class I and class II types were available, the types were taken from metadata supplied by the sample provider, not from assay-based typing. A freely available public database, intended as a resource for researchers studying the immune response to SARS-CoV-2, is where the repertoires were released. A de-identified subject ID, COVID-19 status, age in years and sex were almost always included in the sample metadata. Deeply sampled blood TCRbeta repertoires from subjects exposed to, actively infected with, or recovered from COVID-19 were included in the dataset.

TCRbeta CDR3 regions were amplified from genomic DNA using the immunoSEQ Assay, a bias-controlled multiplex PCR. The published analysis was carried out like this. The number of nucleated cells in each sample was estimated from the amplification of reference gene primers within the assay. To quantify the absolute abundance of each unique TCRbeta CDR3 rearrangement, sequence reads were collapsed and filtered. For each sample, productive Simpson clonality was calculated as the square root of Simpson's diversity index across productive rearrangements. The clones in this table, taken by TCRdb from immuneACCESS, are in-frame only. Not every clone is retained; where verified, under half of the shortfall comes from an unresolved V gene, and the cause of the rest is unknown. From that table come the V and J calls and clone size; the DNA was used to work out D and trimming. The sample has fewer than 300,000 clones on record, around 90% of them singletons. The top ten hold 0.9% to 1.2% of the sample.

Points the paper makes about the study in general: The amount of clinical and demographic metadata varied by source and participant and was provided uncurated.

As concerns this clone: Its antigen is still unknown. No per-base quality is available; no much larger clone lies one base away.

The germline V gene provides CDR1 SNHLY and CDR2 FYNNEI. The germline V end is reduced by 4 bases and the J end by 5 bases; junction bases left unmatched: 10. The cysteine opens and the phenylalanine closes a CDR3 of 15 amino acids. The entry retains the CDR3 DNA only, 45 bases that are in frame from base 1. Participants in the prospective study were aged 18 to 89 years, lived in approximately 26 United States geographic areas, and enrolled through a virtual design. In the prospective study, participants were assigned to cohorts based on the clinical history participants reported in a screening survey and a study questionnaire. Recovered participants in ImmuneRACE Cohort 3 were defined as having two consecutive negative NP/OP PCR tests, clearance from a healthcare professional, or resolution of symptoms. In the prospective study, mobile phlebotomists collected whole blood, serum and a nasopharyngeal or oropharyngeal swab from each participant. Additional blood draws and questionnaires over a 2-month period could optionally be provided by prospective study participants. Before DNA extraction, prospective study blood samples were shipped either frozen or at room temperature.

The clonotype was recovered from a woman aged 25 to 45 who had recovered from COVID-19. The sequenced material came from PBMCs or T cells enriched from blood (not recorded which). The chain was built from TRBV2 and TRBJ1-1; TRBD1 lines up with 7 middle nucleotides. The CDR3 reads CASSADRVGGTEAFF. The DNA reads TGTGCCAGCAGTGCTGACAGGGTAGGTGGGACTGAAGCTTTCTTT.